This entry lists 13 T cell receptor beta chains sequenced from one sample in a study of cytomegalovirus exposure and HLA in healthy donors. The PCR used 60 Vbeta and 13 Jbeta primers. Measured with immunoSEQ multiplex PCR; TCRdb has only the in-frame clones, and not every one. The data contain 150,000 to 250,000 clones, around three quarters of them singletons. Sequencing was carried out using PBMCs. The origin of the receptors is a man aged 25-45 years in good health and CMV-seronegative.

The CDR3: CASSNGGQNGYTF. The CDR3 nucleotides read TGTGCCAGCAGCAACGGCGGACAGAATGGCTACACCTTC. The rearrangement links TRBV6-5 to TRBJ1-2; maybe TRBD1 (6 bases). Deletions cut 6 bases from V and 6 bases from J, with 14 bases between. CDR1 is MNHEY, CDR2 SVGAGI, per germline. This CDR3 contains 13 residues.

Remarks on this clone: Within the sample, other DNA sequences also encode this same CDR3. This chain links TRBV29-1 with TRBJ1-2, with D tentatively TRBD1 (6 bases). The V gene's germline CDR1 is SQVTM and CDR2 ANQGSEA. The V end was cut by 3 bases, the J end by 6 bases, with 8 bases between. The CDR3 consists of 11 residues. This CDR3 is CSVETGNGYTF. Here the CDR3 DNA reads TGCAGCGTTGAGACAGGAAATGGCTACACCTTC.

The chain carries TRBV25-1 and TRBJ2-2; TRBD1 matches 9 bases. From germline, CDR1 is MGHDK and CDR2 SYGVNS. The junction had 5 bases not matched to a gene; V was cut back by 4 bases and J by 5 bases. The CDR3 runs 15 residues. CDR3 DNA: TGTGCCAGCAGTGGGACAGGGGATGGGACCGGGGAGCTGTTTTTT. Residues: CASSGTGDGTGELFF.

This clone was found once. The V gene is TRBV19, the J gene TRBJ1-5; TRBD1 matches 7 bases. Per germline, CDR1 LNHDA and CDR2 SQIVND (reference sequence). V dropped 4 bases and J dropped 3; count of bases not matched to a gene: 6. The CDR3 consists of 15 residues. CDR3: CASSKGQPNNQPQHF. CDR3 in DNA: TGTGCCAGTAGTAAGGGACAGCCGAACAATCAGCCCCAGCATTTT.

There are a few counts of this clone. This chain connects TRBV5-1 to TRBJ2-7; a weak D match, TRBD2 (6 bases). CDR3 length: 15 amino acids. V was shortened by 4 bases and J by 1 base, with 15 bases between the two germline ends. CDR1 and CDR2 from the germline V gene are SGHRS and YFSETQ. CDR3 residues: CASSPGIAESYEQYF. The CDR3 DNA sequence: TGCGCCAGCAGCCCCGGGATAGCGGAGTCCTACGAGCAGTACTTC.

The genes are TRBV4-2 and TRBJ2-1; 9 bases fit TRBD2. There are 16 residues in the CDR3. CDR1 is LGHNA and CDR2 is YNFKEQ in the germline V gene. V gave up 1 base and J gave up 10 bases; unmatched junction bases: 11. The CDR3 region is CASSQVGGRANYEQFF. CDR3 DNA sequence: TGTGCCAGCAGCCAAGTTGGCGGGAGGGCTAATTACGAGCAGTTCTTC.

V usage is TRBV25-1 and J usage is TRBJ2-3; the match to TRBD2 covers 13 bases. The V segment lost 6 bases and the J segment 2 bases; nucleotides outside the gene matches: 8. CDR1 and CDR2 (germline): MGHDK, SYGVNS. The CDR3 is 17 amino acids. CDR3 protein: CASSRIGLAGVTDTQYF. The CDR3 DNA follows: TGTGCCAGCAGCAGAATTGGACTAGCGGGAGTCACAGATACGCAGTATTTT.

This chain uses TRBV18 with TRBJ2-2; 14 bases fit TRBD2. Germline-derived CDR1 and CDR2 are KGHSH and LQKENI. V gave up 3 bases and J gave up 4 bases; unmatched junction bases: 4. This CDR3 comprises 17 residues. The CDR3 protein is CASSPGLAGVSTGELFF. The CDR3 bases are TGTGCCAGCTCACCGGGACTAGCGGGAGTTAGCACCGGGGAGCTGTTTTTT.

This clone was seen more than once but under ten times. The rearrangement joins TRBV4-1 to TRBJ2-3; TRBD1 matches at 11 bases. Trimming removed 0 bases from V and 2 bases from J; junction bases left unmatched: 4. There are 17 residues in the CDR3. The V gene's germline CDR1 is MGHRA and CDR2 YSYEKL. The CDR3 DNA reads as TGCGCCAGCAGCCAAGATAGGACAGGGGGCTTCACAGATACGCAGTATTTT. This codes for CASSQDRTGGFTDTQYF.

This sequence joins TRBV5-6 and TRBJ1-5, with 7 bases aligning to TRBD1. Germline loops: CDR1 SGHDT, CDR2 YYEEEE. This CDR3 spans 13 amino acids. The V gene end was trimmed by 4 bases and the J gene end by 11 bases; junction bases not matched to a gene: 9. The DNA for the CDR3 is TGTGCCAGCAGCGACGGGACAGTTACAGCCCAGCATTTT. The encoded protein is CASSDGTVTAQHF.

This clone was observed a few times. The gene calls are TRBV6-1 and TRBJ2-1; no clear D. Germline V gene data show CDR1 as MNHNS and CDR2 as SASEGT. V lost 2 bases and J lost 4, with 12 bases in between. The CDR3 length is 15 residues. CDR3 loop: CASSENRSPYNEQFF. The CDR3 region has the DNA TGTGCCAGCAGTGAAAATCGGTCACCTTACAATGAGCAGTTCTTC.

The rearrangement joins TRBV11-2 to TRBJ2-1; TRBD2 aligns across 16 bases. Unmatched junction bases numbered 4, after V lost 4 bases and J lost 1 base. Per germline, CDR1 SGHAT and CDR2 FQNNGV. The CDR3 loop spans 18 amino acids. The CDR3 coding sequence is TGTGCCAGCAGCTCGGGACTAGCGGGAGGGGATTCCTACAATGAGCAGTTCTTC. This codes for CASSSGLAGGDSYNEQFF. The variable domain in full, completed from reference TRBV11-2 and TRBJ2-1, reads EAGVAQSPRYKIIEKRQSVAFWCNPISGHATLYWYQQILGQGPKLLIQFQNNGVVDDSQLPKDRFSAERLKGVDSTLKIQPAKLEDSAVYLCASSSGLAGGDSYNEQFFGPGTRLTVL.

The rearrangement uses TRBV11-2 and TRBJ1-6; 11 bases are shared with TRBD1. Germline assignment: CDR1 SGHAT and CDR2 FQNNGV. With 3 bases clipped from V and 7 bases from J, the junction kept 2 bases outside the gene matches. The CDR3 is 15 residues long. CDR3 protein: CASSFRTGGNSPLHF. The CDR3 DNA reads as TGTGCCAGCAGCTTCAGGACAGGGGGCAATTCACCCCTCCACTTT. Full variable domain (outside the CDR3, taken from reference TRBV11-2 and TRBJ1-6): EAGVAQSPRYKIIEKRQSVAFWCNPISGHATLYWYQQILGQGPKLLIQFQNNGVVDDSQLPKDRFSAERLKGVDSTLKIQPAKLEDSAVYLCASSFRTGGNSPLHFGNGTRLTVT.